A single sample gave rise to the 6 T cell receptor beta chains below, sequenced in a study of blood T cell repertoires in COVID-19. The data were produced by immunoSEQ multiplex PCR, yet TCRdb's version contains in-frame clones alone and is incomplete. The sample contains around 200,000 clones, 80% to 90% of which appear only once. The sequenced sample consisted of PBMCs or T cells enriched from blood (not recorded which). These receptors originate from a woman aged 40-49 years with acute COVID-19.

The table lists this clone with a few counts. This chain joins TRBV5-1 and TRBJ2-1, with 11 bases that match TRBD2. The V gene's germline CDR1 is SGHRS and CDR2 YFSETQ. With 4 bases clipped from V and 7 bases from J, the junction kept 10 bases outside the gene matches. This CDR3 contains 16 residues. For the CDR3, the DNA is TGCGCCAGCAGCACCTTAGCGGGGGGGCGTTTTAATGAGCAGTTCTTC. It specifies CASSTLAGGRFNEQFF. The full variable domain, its missing parts supplied by reference TRBV5-1 and TRBJ2-1, is KAGVTQTPRYLIKTRGQQVTLSCSPISGHRSVSWYQQTPGQGLQFLFEYFSETQRNKGNFPGRFSGRQFSNSRSEMNVSTLELGDSALYLCASSTLAGGRFNEQFFGPGTRLTVL.

As DNA, the CDR3 is TGTGCCAGCAGCCAAGATCGAATACGGGGGGGAAATCAAGAGACCCAGTACTTC. This gives the protein CASSQDRIRGGNQETQYF. The chain joins TRBV3-1 (or the pseudogene TRBV3-2) to TRBJ2-5; TRBD2 matches 8 bases. Germline-derived CDR1 and CDR2 are LGHDT and YNNKEL (reference sequence). This CDR3 is built from 18 residues. Losses at the gene ends were 0 bases for V and 2 bases for J; bases not matched to a gene: 11.

This clone was seen a single time. The chain recombines TRBV5-5 with TRBJ1-2; weak D call: TRBD1 (6 bases). There are 16 residues in the CDR3. Germline V gives CDR1 SGHKS, CDR2 YYEKEE (reference sequence). Trimming removed 0 bases at V and 3 bases at J, with 15 bases between. CDR3 sequence: CASSLGAGDYHYGYTF. DNA for the CDR3: TGTGCCAGCAGCTTGGGGGCAGGGGATTATCACTATGGCTACACCTTC.

The rearrangement uses TRBV5-4 and TRBJ2-3, with a tentative D call TRBD1 (6 bases). V was clipped by 7 bases and J by 1 base, with 28 bases between them. The germline V gene has CDR1 SGHNT and CDR2 YYREEE (reference sequence). This CDR3 spans 19 amino acids. The CDR3 DNA reads TGTGCCAGCTTCGGTATGGGGGACAACCCAAATGTCGGCACAGATACGCAGTATTTT. Residues: CASFGMGDNPNVGTDTQYF.

V usage is TRBV2 and J usage is TRBJ1-4, with 8 bases that match TRBD1. The V and J ends lost 6 bases and 10 bases, in that order; junction bases with no gene match: 7. This CDR3 spans 13 amino acids. Germline assignment: CDR1 SNHLY and CDR2 FYNNEI. The CDR3 region has the DNA TGTGCCAGCAGGGGACAGGATATCGGAAAACTGTTTTTT. Translating gives CASRGQDIGKLFF.

The rearrangement uses TRBV7-3 and TRBJ2-5; tentative D call: TRBD1 (6 bases). V lost 3 bases and J 5 bases, leaving 19 bases between the germline ends. CDR3 length: 16 residues. CDR1 is SGHTA and CDR2 is FQGTGA in the germline V gene. CDR3 bases: TGTGCCAGCAGCTTTATAGGGACAACCCCGAGGGAGACCCAGTACTTC. Amino acid sequence: CASSFIGTTPRETQYF.